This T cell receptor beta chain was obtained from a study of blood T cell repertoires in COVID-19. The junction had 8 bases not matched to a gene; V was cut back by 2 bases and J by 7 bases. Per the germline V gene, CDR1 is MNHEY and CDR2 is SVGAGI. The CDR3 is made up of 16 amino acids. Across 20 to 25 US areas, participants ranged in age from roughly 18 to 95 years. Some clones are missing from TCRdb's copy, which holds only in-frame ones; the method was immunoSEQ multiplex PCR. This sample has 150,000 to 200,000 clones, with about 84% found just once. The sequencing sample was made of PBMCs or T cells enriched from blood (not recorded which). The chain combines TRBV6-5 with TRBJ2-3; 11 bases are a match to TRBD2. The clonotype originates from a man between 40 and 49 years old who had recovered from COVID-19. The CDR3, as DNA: TGTGCCAGCAGTTACGCCCGGGCTAGCGGGGGGCATACGCAGTATTTT. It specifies CASSYARASGGHTQYF.